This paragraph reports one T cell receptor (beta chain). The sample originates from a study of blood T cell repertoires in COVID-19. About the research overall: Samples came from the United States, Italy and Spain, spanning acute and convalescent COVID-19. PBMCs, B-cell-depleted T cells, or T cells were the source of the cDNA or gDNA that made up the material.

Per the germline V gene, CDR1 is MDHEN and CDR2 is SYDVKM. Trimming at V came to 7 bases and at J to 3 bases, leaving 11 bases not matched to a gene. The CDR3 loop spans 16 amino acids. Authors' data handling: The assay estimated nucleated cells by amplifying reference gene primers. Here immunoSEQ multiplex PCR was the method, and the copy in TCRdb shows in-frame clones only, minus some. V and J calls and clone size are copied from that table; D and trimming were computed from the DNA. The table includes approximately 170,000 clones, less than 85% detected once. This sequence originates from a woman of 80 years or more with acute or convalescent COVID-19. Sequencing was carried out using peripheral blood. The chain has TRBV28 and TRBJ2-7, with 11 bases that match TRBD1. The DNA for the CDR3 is TGTGCCAGCACTGGGACAGGGGGTACCTTAGGCTACGAGCAGTACTTC. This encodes CASTGTGGTLGYEQYF.